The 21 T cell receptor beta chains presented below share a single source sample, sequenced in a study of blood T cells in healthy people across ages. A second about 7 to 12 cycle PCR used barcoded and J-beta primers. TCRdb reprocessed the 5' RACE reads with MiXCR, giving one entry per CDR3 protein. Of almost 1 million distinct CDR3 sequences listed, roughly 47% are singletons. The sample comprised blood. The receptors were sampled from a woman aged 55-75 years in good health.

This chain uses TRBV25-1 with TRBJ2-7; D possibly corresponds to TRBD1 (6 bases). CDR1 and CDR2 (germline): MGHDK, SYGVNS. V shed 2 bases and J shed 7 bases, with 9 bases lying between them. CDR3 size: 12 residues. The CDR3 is CASSEQGWEQYF. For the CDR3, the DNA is TGTGCCAGCAGTGAACAGGGGTGGGAGCAGTACTTC.

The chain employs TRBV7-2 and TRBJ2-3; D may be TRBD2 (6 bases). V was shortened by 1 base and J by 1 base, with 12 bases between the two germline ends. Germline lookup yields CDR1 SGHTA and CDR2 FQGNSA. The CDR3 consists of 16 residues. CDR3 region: CASSLVTGEGTDTQYF. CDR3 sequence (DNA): TGTGCCAGCAGCTTAGTTACGGGAGAGGGCACAGATACGCAGTATTTT.

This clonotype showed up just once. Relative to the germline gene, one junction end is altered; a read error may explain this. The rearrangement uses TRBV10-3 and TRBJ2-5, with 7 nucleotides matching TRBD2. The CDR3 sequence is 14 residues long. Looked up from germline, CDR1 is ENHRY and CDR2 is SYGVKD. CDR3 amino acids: CAIGDGGGMETQYF. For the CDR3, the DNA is TGTGCCATCGGTGACGGGGGAGGGATGGAGACCCAGTACTTC.

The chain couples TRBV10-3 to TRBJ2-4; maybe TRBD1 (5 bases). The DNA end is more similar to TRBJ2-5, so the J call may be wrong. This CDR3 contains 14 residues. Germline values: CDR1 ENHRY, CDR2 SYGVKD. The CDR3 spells CAISESGVQETQYF. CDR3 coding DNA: TGTGCCATCAGTGAGTCAGGGGTACAAGAGACCCAGTACTTC.

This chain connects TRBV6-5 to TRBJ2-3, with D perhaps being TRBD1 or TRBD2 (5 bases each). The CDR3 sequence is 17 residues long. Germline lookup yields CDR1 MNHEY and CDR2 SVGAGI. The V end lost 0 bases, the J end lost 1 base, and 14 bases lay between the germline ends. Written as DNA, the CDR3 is TGTGCCAGCAGTTACTCAGGGGCTAGCAGAGGCACAGATACGCAGTATTTT. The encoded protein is CASSYSGASRGTDTQYF.

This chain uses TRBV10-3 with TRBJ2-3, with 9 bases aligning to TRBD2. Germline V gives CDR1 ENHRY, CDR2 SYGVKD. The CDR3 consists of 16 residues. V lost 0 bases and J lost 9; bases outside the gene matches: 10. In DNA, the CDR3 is TGTGCCATCAGTGAGTCGAACCCTAGCGGGATGAGAACGCAGTATTTT. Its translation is CAISESNPSGMRTQYF.

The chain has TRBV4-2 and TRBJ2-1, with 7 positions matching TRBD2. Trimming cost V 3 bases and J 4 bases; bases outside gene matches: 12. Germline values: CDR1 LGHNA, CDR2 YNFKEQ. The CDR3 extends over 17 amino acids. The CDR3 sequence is CASSQGVRSGIYNEQFF. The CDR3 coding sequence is TGTGCCAGCAGCCAGGGGGTTCGGAGCGGGATTTACAATGAGCAGTTCTTC.

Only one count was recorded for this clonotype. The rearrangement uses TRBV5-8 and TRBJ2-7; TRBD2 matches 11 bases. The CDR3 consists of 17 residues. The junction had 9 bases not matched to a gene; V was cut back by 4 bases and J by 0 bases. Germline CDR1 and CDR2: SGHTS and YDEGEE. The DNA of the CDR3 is TGTGCCAGCAGCGCGGGACTAGCGGCCGGGAGCTCCTACGAGCAGTACTTC. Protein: CASSAGLAAGSSYEQYF.

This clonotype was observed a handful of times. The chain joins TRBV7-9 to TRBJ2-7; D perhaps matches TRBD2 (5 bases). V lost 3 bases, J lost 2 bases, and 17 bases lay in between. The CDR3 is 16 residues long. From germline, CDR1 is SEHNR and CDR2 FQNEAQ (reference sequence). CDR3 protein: CASSFQLGEVPYEQYF. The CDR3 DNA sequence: TGTGCCAGCAGCTTTCAATTGGGAGAGGTCCCCTACGAGCAGTACTTC.

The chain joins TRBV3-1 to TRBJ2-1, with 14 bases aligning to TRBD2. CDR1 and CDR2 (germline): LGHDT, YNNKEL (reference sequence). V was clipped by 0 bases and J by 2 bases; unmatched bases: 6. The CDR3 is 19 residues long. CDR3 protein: CASSQEGTSGSTPYNEQFF. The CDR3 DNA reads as TGTGCCAGCAGCCAAGAAGGGACTAGCGGGAGTACCCCCTACAATGAGCAGTTCTTC.

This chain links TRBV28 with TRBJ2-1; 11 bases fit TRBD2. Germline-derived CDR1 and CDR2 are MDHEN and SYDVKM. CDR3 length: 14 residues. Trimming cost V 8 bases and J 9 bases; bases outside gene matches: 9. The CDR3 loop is CASVASGRYGEQFF. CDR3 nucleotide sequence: TGTGCCAGCGTGGCTAGCGGGAGGTATGGTGAGCAGTTCTTC.

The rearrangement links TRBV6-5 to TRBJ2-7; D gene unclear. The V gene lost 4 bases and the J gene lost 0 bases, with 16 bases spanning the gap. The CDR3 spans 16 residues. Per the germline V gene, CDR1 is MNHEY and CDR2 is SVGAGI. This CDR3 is CASSSPAGRSSYEQYF. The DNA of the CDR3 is TGTGCCAGCAGTTCTCCGGCCGGACGGAGCTCCTACGAGCAGTACTTC.

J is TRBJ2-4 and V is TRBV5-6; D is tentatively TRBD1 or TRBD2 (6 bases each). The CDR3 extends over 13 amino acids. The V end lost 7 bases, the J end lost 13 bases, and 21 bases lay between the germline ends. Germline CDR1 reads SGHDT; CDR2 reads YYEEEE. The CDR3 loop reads CASEQGGWGEQYF. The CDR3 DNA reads TGTGCCAGCGAACAGGGCGGTTGGGGGGAGCAGTACTTC.

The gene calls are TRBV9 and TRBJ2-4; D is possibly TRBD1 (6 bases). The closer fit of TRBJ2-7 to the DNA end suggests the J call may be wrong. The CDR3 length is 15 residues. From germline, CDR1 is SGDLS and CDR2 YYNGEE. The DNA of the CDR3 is TGTGCCAGCAGCGGGCACCGGGACACCTCCTACGAGCAGTACTTC. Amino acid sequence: CASSGHRDTSYEQYF.

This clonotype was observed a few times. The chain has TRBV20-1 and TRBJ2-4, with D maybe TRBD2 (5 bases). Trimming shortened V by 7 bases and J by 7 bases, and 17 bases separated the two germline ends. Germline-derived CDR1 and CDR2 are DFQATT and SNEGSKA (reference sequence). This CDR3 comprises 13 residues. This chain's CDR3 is CSVSSGINNIQYF. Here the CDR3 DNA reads TGCAGTGTCAGTTCCGGGATCAATAACATTCAGTACTTC.

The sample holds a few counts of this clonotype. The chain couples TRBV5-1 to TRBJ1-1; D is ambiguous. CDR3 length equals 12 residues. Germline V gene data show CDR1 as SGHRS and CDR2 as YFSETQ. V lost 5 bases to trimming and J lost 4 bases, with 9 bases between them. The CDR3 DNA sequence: TGCGCCAGCAGAGGACTGAGCACTGAAGCTTTCTTT. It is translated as CASRGLSTEAFF.

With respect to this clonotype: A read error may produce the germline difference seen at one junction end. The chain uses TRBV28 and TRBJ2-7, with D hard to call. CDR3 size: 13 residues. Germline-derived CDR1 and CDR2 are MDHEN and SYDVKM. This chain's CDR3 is CAGSFVPTYEQYF. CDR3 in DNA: TGTGCCGGCAGTTTTGTTCCCACCTACGAGCAGTACTTC.

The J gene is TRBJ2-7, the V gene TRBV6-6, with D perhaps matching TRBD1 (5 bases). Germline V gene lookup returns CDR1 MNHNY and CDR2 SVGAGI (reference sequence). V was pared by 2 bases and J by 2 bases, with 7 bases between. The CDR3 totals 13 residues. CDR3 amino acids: CASSYGAAYEQYF. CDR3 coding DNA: TGTGCCAGCAGTTACGGGGCCGCCTACGAGCAGTACTTC.

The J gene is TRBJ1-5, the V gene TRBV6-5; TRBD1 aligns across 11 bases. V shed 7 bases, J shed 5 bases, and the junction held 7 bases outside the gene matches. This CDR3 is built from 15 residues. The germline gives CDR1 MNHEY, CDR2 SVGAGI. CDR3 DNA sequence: TGTGCCAGCACCTCGGACAGGGGGCTTGATCAGCCCCAGCATTTT. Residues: CASTSDRGLDQPQHF.

The CDR3 DNA reads as TGCAGCGTAAAAGCGCGATTTAGTTACGAGCAGTACTTC. It encodes CSVKARFSYEQYF. The chain uses TRBV29-1 and TRBJ2-7, with D uncertain. Germline V gives CDR1 SQVTM, CDR2 ANQGSEA. The CDR3 loop spans 13 amino acids. V lost 6 bases, J lost 4 bases, and 16 bases lay in between.

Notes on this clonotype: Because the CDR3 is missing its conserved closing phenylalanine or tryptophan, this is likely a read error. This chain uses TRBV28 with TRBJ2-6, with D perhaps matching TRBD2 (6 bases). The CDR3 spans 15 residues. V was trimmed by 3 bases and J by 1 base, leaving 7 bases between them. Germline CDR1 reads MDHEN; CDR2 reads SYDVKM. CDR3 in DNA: TGTGCCAGCAGTTTGGGGGGATCTGGGGCCAACGTCCTGACTTCC. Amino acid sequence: CASSLGGSGANVLTS.